The entry that follows covers one T cell receptor (beta chain) sequence. The sample comes from a study of blood T cell repertoires in COVID-19. The germline V gene encodes CDR1 KGHSH and CDR2 LQKENI. V lost 4 bases to trimming and J lost 0 bases; unmatched junction nucleotides: 5. This CDR3 has 16 residues. Authors' analysis steps: Reference gene primer amplification gave estimated nucleated cell counts. Clones were sequenced by immunoSEQ multiplex PCR, and TCRdb holds only the in-frame ones, with some missing. That table furnishes V, J and clone size, whereas the DNA furnished D and trimming. The table includes about 390,000 clones, 80% to 90% detected once. Enrolled during active infection, Seattle patients were then followed longitudinally.

The V and J genes are TRBV18 and TRBJ2-2; 7 bases fit TRBD1. Specimen: peripheral blood. This TCR was sampled from a woman aged 60-70 years with COVID-19, enrolled during active disease. The CDR3 spells CASSLGDSANTGELFF. CDR3 nucleotides: TGTGCCAGCTCACTGGGGGACAGCGCGAACACCGGGGAGCTGTTTTTT.